These T cell receptor beta chains were read from a single sample in a study of blood T cell repertoires in COVID-19. Libraries were prepared by immunoSEQ multiplex PCR; TCRdb keeps only in-frame clonotypes and omits some of them. The table has a few hundred thousand clones, roughly nine tenths seen once; the top ten hold less than 3.5%. Sequencing used peripheral blood. All receptors derive from a woman aged 25 to 39 with COVID-19, enrolled during active disease. Both conserved end residues are part of each CDR3. A D gene is named only where the DNA matches it firmly. Where a row states a size, it is once, few, many or the class of an expanded clone; other rows omit it.

.	.	TRBJ1-2	TRBV28	TGTGCCAGCAGTTACAGGGTCACTAACTATGGCTACACCTTC	CASSYRVTNYGYTF
.	.	TRBJ2-7	TRBV13	TGTGCCAGCAGTCCAGGAGGTAGCGGAAGCTCCTACGAGCAGTACTTC	CASSPGGSGSSYEQYF
.	.	TRBJ2-7	TRBV7-9	TGTGCCAGCAGCTTAGGAGCGAAGAGCTCCTACGAGCAGTACTTC	CASSLGAKSSYEQYF
.	.	TRBJ1-2	TRBV21-1	TGTGCCAGCGGGCTACAGTGCTATGGCTACACCTTC	CASGLQCYGYTF
.	TRBD1	TRBJ2-7	TRBV10-2	TGCGCCAGCAGTGAGATTCGTACGGGACAGGGGACCGGCGAGCAGTACTTC	CASSEIRTGQGTGEQYF
.	TRBD2	TRBJ2-5	TRBV7-8	TGTGCCAGCAGCTCTAGCGGGCGCCAAGAGACCCAGTACTTC	CASSSSGRQETQYF
.	TRBD1	TRBJ2-5	TRBV6-5	TGTGCCAGCAGCCCCGGACAGGGGGCTTCGGAGACCCAGTACTTC	CASSPGQGASETQYF
.	.	TRBJ1-3	TRBV9	TGTGCCAGCAGCTTCGGCCAAACCCGGGACACCATATATTTT	CASSFGQTRDTIYF
once	TRBD1	TRBJ1-3	TRBV7-8	TGTGCCAGCAGCCATCGACAGGGGGTATTTGGAAACACCATATATTTT	CASSHRQGVFGNTIYF
.	.	TRBJ1-2	TRBV19	TGTGCCAGTAGTATGGAGGGGCCTGGTGGCTACACCTTC	CASSMEGPGGYTF
.	.	TRBJ1-2	TRBV2	TGTGCCAGCAATGGACAGAGTTTTAACTATGGCTACACCTTC	CASNGQSFNYGYTF
.	.	TRBJ1-2	TRBV30	TGTGCCTCACAACGCAACGCCCCATTCTTC	CASQRNAPFF
.	TRBD1	TRBJ1-3	TRBV5-1	TGCGCCAGCAGCTTGGAACAGGGGGCATCAAGAAACACCATATATTTT	CASSLEQGASRNTIYF
.	TRBD1	TRBJ1-1	TRBV19	TGTGCCAGCGCTCAGGGGGCGAGCACTGAAGCTTTCTTT	CASAQGASTEAFF
.	TRBD1	TRBJ1-1	TRBV7-9	TGTGCCAGCGGTTTTGTAGCCGGGACAGGGGTAAAGAACACTGAAGCTTTCTTT	CASGFVAGTGVKNTEAFF
.	.	TRBJ1-1	TRBV10-3	TGTGCCATCAGTGAGCGCGGGCGCGTTAGGACTGAAGCTTTCTTT	CAISERGRVRTEAFF
.	.	TRBJ1-1	TRBV9	TGTGCCAGCAGCGTAGGAGTGGGGGCTTGGAACACTGAAGCTTTCTTT	CASSVGVGAWNTEAFF
.	.	TRBJ1-1	TRBV7-9	TGTGCCAGCAGCCGAGACAGGGAAGCTTTCTTT	CASSRDREAFF
.	.	TRBJ2-3	TRBV19	TGTGCCAGTAGTATTCGGCGGTTTGATACGCAGTATTTT	CASSIRRFDTQYF
.	TRBD2	TRBJ2-1	TRBV29-1	TGCAGCGTTGAACTAGCGGGAGGGTTGGGTGAGCAGTTCTTC	CSVELAGGLGEQFF
.	.	TRBJ1-2	TRBV10-3	TGTGCCATCAGCGGCGCAGGGGAAGAGGATGGCTACACCTTC	CAISGAGEEDGYTF
.	.	TRBJ2-7	TRBV5-1	TGCGCCAGCAGCGAACCTCAGGGGACTACCGAGCAGTACTTC	CASSEPQGTTEQYF
.	.	TRBJ1-5	TRBV3-1/TRBV3-2	TGTGCCAGCAGCCAAGGTGGACAGCACAATCAGCCCCAGCATTTT	CASSQGGQHNQPQHF
.	.	TRBJ2-7	TRBV5-6	TGTGCCAGCAGCTTTGGAGGGACAGAACTGATCTACGAGCAGTACTTC	CASSFGGTELIYEQYF
.	.	TRBJ1-5	TRBV6-5	TGTGCCAGCAGTTCTACAGGGAGGGCTCAGCCCCAGCATTTT	CASSSTGRAQPQHF
.	TRBD2	TRBJ2-3	TRBV5-1	TGCGCCAGCAGCTTGAATAGCGGGAGAGCCGATACGCAGTATTTT	CASSLNSGRADTQYF
.	.	TRBJ1-4	TRBV5-5	TGTGCCAGCAGCTTGACAGGGTCTAATGAAAAACTGTTTTTT	CASSLTGSNEKLFF
.	TRBD2	TRBJ2-7	TRBV6-5	TGTGCCAGCAGTCAGACTAGCGGGGGTTCCTACGAGCAGTACTTC	CASSQTSGGSYEQYF
.	.	TRBJ1-1	TRBV14	TGTGCCAGCAGCCAAGCAGGGCTTTACACTGAAGCTTTCTTT	CASSQAGLYTEAFF
once	.	TRBJ1-1	TRBV19	TGTGCCAGTAGTATCGGTAGCGCTGAAGCTTTCTTT	CASSIGSAEAFF
.	.	TRBJ2-5	TRBV12-3/TRBV12-4	TGTGCCAGCAGTTTAGATAGACTAGAGACCCAGTACTTC	CASSLDRLETQYF
.	TRBD1	TRBJ1-1	TRBV19	TGTGCCAGTAGTGAAAGGGACAGGGGAAGCGCTGAAGCTTTCTTT	CASSERDRGSAEAFF
.	.	TRBJ2-3	TRBV10-3	TGTGCCATCAGTGGACCGACAGGTTTGGGTTTCACAGATACGCAGTATTTT	CAISGPTGLGFTDTQYF
.	.	TRBJ2-6	TRBV6-1	TGTGCCAGCAGTGAACCAGGAACCGGGGCCAACGTCCTGACTTTC	CASSEPGTGANVLTF
.	TRBD2	TRBJ2-5	TRBV7-4	TGTGCCAGCAGCTCGAGACTAGCGGAGGGGGACCAAGAGACCCAGTACTTC	CASSSRLAEGDQETQYF
.	.	TRBJ1-4	TRBV5-5	TGTGCCAGCAGCCCCGTTATCGATGAAAAACTGTTTTTT	CASSPVIDEKLFF
.	.	TRBJ2-3	TRBV5-4	TGTGCCAGCAGCTTGAGGGGGAGGGCTAATTTCGCCGGCACAGATACGCAGTATTTT	CASSLRGRANFAGTDTQYF
.	.	TRBJ2-1	TRBV25-1	TGTGCCAGCAGTGAATTTTTCGCGCCTAGCTCCTACAATGAGCAGTTCTTC	CASSEFFAPSSYNEQFF
.	.	TRBJ2-7	TRBV6-5	TGTGCCACCGGCTCCTACGAGCAGTACTTC	CATGSYEQYF
.	.	TRBJ1-1	TRBV7-2	TGTGCCAGCAGCGCTATCAGGGGCGCTGAAGCTTTCTTT	CASSAIRGAEAFF